Shown below are 8 T cell receptor beta chains from a single sample sequenced in a study of blood T cell repertoires in COVID-19. Data came from immunoSEQ multiplex PCR; TCRdb stores just in-frame clones and leaves some out. The sample has a few hundred thousand clones; roughly 90% are singletons. The sample taken for sequencing was peripheral blood. All receptors derive from a man in his late teens or twenties who had recovered from COVID-19.

This clone appeared once. The chain recombines TRBV11-2 with TRBJ2-3, with 7 positions matching TRBD2. Germline V lookup: CDR1 SGHAT, CDR2 FQNNGV. The CDR3 length is 16 residues. With 2 bases clipped from V and 2 bases from J, the junction kept 7 bases outside the gene matches. CDR3 DNA sequence: TGTGCCAGCAGCTTAAACGGGGGGAAGTTCACAGATACGCAGTATTTT. Translated, it gives CASSLNGGKFTDTQYF. The full variable domain, with the rest looked up from reference TRBV11-2 and TRBJ2-3, is EAGVAQSPRYKIIEKRQSVAFWCNPISGHATLYWYQQILGQGPKLLIQFQNNGVVDDSQLPKDRFSAERLKGVDSTLKIQPAKLEDSAVYLCASSLNGGKFTDTQYFGPGTRLTVL.

The gene calls are TRBV27 and TRBJ1-1; TRBD1 matches at 7 bases. The CDR3 contains 15 residues. Germline V gene lookup returns CDR1 MNHEY and CDR2 SMNVEV (reference sequence). Trimming took 6 bases from V and 11 from J; bases not matched to a gene: 18. DNA of the CDR3: TGTGCCAGCAGCGACGAGGCGAGACAGGGAGCTTACGCTTTCTTT. Its protein is CASSDEARQGAYAFF.

V is TRBV9 and J is TRBJ1-2; D is uncertain. Trimming stripped 2 bases from V and 1 base from J, with 15 bases between. There are 16 residues in the CDR3. The germline V gene encodes CDR1 SGDLS and CDR2 YYNGEE. The DNA for the CDR3 is TGTGCCAGCAGCGTGGCCCCATTGGGCAGTAACTATGGCTACACCTTC. It translates to CASSVAPLGSNYGYTF.

As DNA, the CDR3 is TGTGCCAGCAGTTACGGAGGACAGGGTTCGGATTCACCCCTCCACTTT. Amino acids: CASSYGGQGSDSPLHF. V gene TRBV6-6 combines with J gene TRBJ1-6, with 8 bases identical to TRBD1. The CDR3 sequence is 16 residues long. Germline trimming cut 2 bases from V and 8 bases from J; bases unmatched to any gene: 8. CDR1 and CDR2 (germline): MNHNY, SVGAGI (reference sequence).

This chain connects TRBV2 to TRBJ2-7, with 10 bases lining up with TRBD1. V shed 5 bases and J 2 bases; nucleotides not matched to a gene: 6. CDR3 size: 15 residues. Germline V gives CDR1 SNHLY, CDR2 FYNNEI. CDR3 DNA: TGTGCCAGCAGTTTGGGACAGGGGAGCGCCTACGAGCAGTACTTC. It encodes CASSLGQGSAYEQYF.

V is TRBV7-8 and J is TRBJ2-3, with D perhaps TRBD2 (7 bases). This CDR3 contains 15 residues. In germline, CDR1 is SGHVS, CDR2 FQNEAQ. Trimming took off 1 base at V and 6 bases at J, with 14 bases between the two ends. CDR3 in amino acids: CASSLGGRGLDTQYF. CDR3 sequence (DNA): TGTGCCAGCAGCTTAGGGGGGAGGGGGTTGGATACGCAGTATTTT. Full variable domain (remainder filled in from reference TRBV7-8 and TRBJ2-3): GAGVSQSPRYKVAKRGQDVALRCDPISGHVSLFWYQQALGQGPEFLTYFQNEAQLDKSGLPSDRFFAERPEGSVSTLKIQRTQQEDSAVYLCASSLGGRGLDTQYFGPGTRLTVL.

This clone was seen more than once but under ten times. The chain carries TRBV6-4 and TRBJ2-1; a weak D match, TRBD2 (5 bases). CDR1 and CDR2 from the germline V gene are MRHNA and SNTAGT. Deletions cut 3 bases from V and 4 bases from J, with 10 bases between. The CDR3 totals 14 residues. The CDR3 loop is CASSEEDGYNEQFF. Written as DNA, the CDR3 is TGTGCCAGCAGTGAGGAGGACGGGTACAATGAGCAGTTCTTC.

The V and J genes are TRBV9 and TRBJ1-6; D is undetermined. CDR3 size: 16 residues. From germline, CDR1 is SGDLS and CDR2 YYNGEE. Trimming stripped 5 bases from V and 0 bases from J, with 12 bases between. The CDR3 DNA reads TGTGCCAGCAGTCCCGGTCGGGGCTCCTATAATTCACCCCTCCACTTT. It codes for CASSPGRGSYNSPLHF.